Listed here are 14 T cell receptor beta chains from one sample, sequenced in a study of Graves' ophthalmopathy and Graves' hyperthyroidism. Amplifying from RNA transcripts, the study obtained TCR beta CDR3 regions. Amplification began with first-round RT-PCR using HTBI primers, then second-round multiplex PCR was performed. MiXCR was run by TCRdb on the multiplex PCR reads, yielding one entry per CDR3 protein. Here the sample spans 350,000 to 450,000 distinct CDR3 sequences, roughly 18% being singletons. The specimen was peripheral blood. The receptors derive from a woman between 18 and 29 years old with Graves' ophthalmopathy.

The chain carries TRBV9 and TRBJ1-3, with D possibly matching TRBD1 (6 bases). This CDR3 is 18 amino acids long. Germline V gene data show CDR1 as SGDLS and CDR2 as YYNGEE. The ends were cut back, 2 bases at V and 0 bases at J, with 18 bases in the middle. The CDR3 reads CASSVSLEQGSSGNTIYF. The CDR3 DNA is TGTGCCAGCAGCGTTTCCCTCGAACAGGGAAGCTCTGGAAACACCATATATTTT.

This clonotype has at least ten counts. The chain uses TRBV7-2 and TRBJ2-7, with D tentatively TRBD1 or TRBD2 (5 bases each). V was clipped by 4 bases and J by 2 bases, with 15 bases between them. Germline loops: CDR1 SGHTA, CDR2 FQGNSA. CDR3 size: 15 residues. DNA of the CDR3: TGTGCCAGCAGCTCCAGAAGGGACGCACCCTACGAGCAGTACTTC. It codes for CASSSRRDAPYEQYF. The full variable domain, rest sourced from reference TRBV7-2 and TRBJ2-7, is GAGVSQSPSNKVTEKGKDVELRCDPISGHTALYWYRQSLGQGLEFLIYFQGNSAPDKSGLPSDRFSAERTGGSVSTLTIQRTQQEDSAVYLCASSSRRDAPYEQYFGPGTRLTVT.

This clonotype was counted between two and nine times. V is TRBV7-9 and J is TRBJ2-5, with 14 bases identical to TRBD2. CDR3 length equals 17 residues. The V gene's germline CDR1 is SEHNR and CDR2 FQNEAQ (reference sequence). Trimming removed 5 bases from V and 2 bases from J; junction bases left unmatched: 7. CDR3: CASSPGTSGRIQETQYF. CDR3 sequence (DNA): TGTGCCAGCAGCCCAGGGACTAGCGGGAGAATTCAAGAGACCCAGTACTTC.

This clonotype was observed many times. The chain couples TRBV6-2 or TRBV6-3 to TRBJ1-1; no reliable D call. V was clipped by 2 bases and J by 0 bases, with 7 bases between them. This CDR3 spans 14 amino acids. Germline CDR1 is MNHEY and CDR2 is SVGEGT. CDR3 coding DNA: TGTGCCAGCAGTTACAGGGCTCTGAACACTGAAGCTTTCTTT. Translating gives CASSYRALNTEAFF.

This clonotype was seen repeatedly, ten times or more. J is TRBJ1-2 and V is TRBV7-2, with 10 nucleotides matching TRBD1. CDR3 length: 15 residues. The germline V gene encodes CDR1 SGHTA and CDR2 FQGNSA. The V segment lost 6 bases and the J segment 6 bases; nucleotides outside the gene matches: 10. CDR3 DNA: TGTGCCAGCAGTTTTCTACGGACAGGGGGAAATGGCTACACCTTC. Protein sequence: CASSFLRTGGNGYTF.

This clonotype was detected ten times or more. The V gene is TRBV4-3, the J gene TRBJ1-1, with D unresolved. This CDR3 contains 18 residues. Trimming stripped 0 bases from V and 0 bases from J, with 17 bases between. Germline V gene data show CDR1 as LGHNA and CDR2 as YSLEER. For the CDR3, the DNA is TGCGCCAGCAGCCAAGATATTGATTTGAGGTTCATGAACACTGAAGCTTTCTTT. Translated, it gives CASSQDIDLRFMNTEAFF.

This clonotype was counted many times. The gene calls are TRBV30 and TRBJ2-7; 7 nucleotides match TRBD1. The trim removed 4 bases at V and 6 bases at J, leaving 6 bases unmatched. Germline lookup yields CDR1 GTSNPN and CDR2 SVGIG (reference sequence). The CDR3 runs 12 residues. In DNA, the CDR3 is TGTGCCTGGACAGACAGGGTTGGCGAGCAGTACTTC. Its translation is CAWTDRVGEQYF.

This clonotype was found a few times. The chain carries TRBV2 and TRBJ2-7; D is perhaps TRBD1 (5 bases). Trimming shortened V by 6 bases and J by 3 bases, and 12 bases separated the two germline ends. In germline, CDR1 is SNHLY, CDR2 FYNNEI. There are 13 residues in the CDR3. CDR3 loop: CASRGVAIYEQYF. The CDR3 DNA reads as TGTGCCAGCAGAGGGGTGGCCATCTACGAGCAGTACTTC.

This clonotype has a count of ten or more. This chain links TRBV29-1 with TRBJ2-7, with TRBD2 identical over 7 bases. The CDR3 is 15 residues long. J was trimmed by 7 bases and V by 0 bases; bases with no gene match: 12. Germline V gives CDR1 SQVTM, CDR2 ANQGSEA. CDR3 region: CSVEDLGGGRGEQYF. In DNA form, the CDR3 reads TGCAGCGTTGAAGATCTTGGGGGAGGGCGGGGAGAGCAGTACTTC.

This clonotype was recorded at least ten times. The chain couples TRBV6-1 to TRBJ1-1, with unresolved D. The CDR3 loop spans 14 amino acids. Trimming stripped 1 base from V and 2 bases from J, with 8 bases between. Looked up from germline, CDR1 is MNHNS and CDR2 is SASEGT. CDR3 region: CASSEGATNTEAFF. CDR3 DNA: TGTGCCAGCAGTGAAGGAGCTACCAACACTGAAGCTTTCTTT.

The table lists this clonotype with many counts. The chain has TRBV9 and TRBJ1-5; 7 nucleotides line up with TRBD1. Unmatched junction bases numbered 3, after V lost 3 bases and J lost 3 bases. From germline, CDR1 is SGDLS and CDR2 YYNGEE. The CDR3 extends over 14 amino acids. For the CDR3, the DNA is TGTGCCAGCAGCGCGACAGGGTTCAATCAGCCCCAGCATTTT. Its protein product is CASSATGFNQPQHF. Full variable domain (rest looked up from reference TRBV9 and TRBJ1-5): DSGVTQTPKHLITATGQRVTLRCSPRSGDLSVYWYQQSLDQGLQFLIQYYNGEERAKGNILERFSAQQFPDLHSELNLSSLELGDSALYFCASSATGFNQPQHFGDGTRLSIL.

This clonotype was counted a few times. The chain couples TRBV11-2 to TRBJ2-5; 8 bases are shared with TRBD2. The CDR3 runs 14 residues. The V and J ends lost 8 bases and 7 bases, in that order; junction bases with no gene match: 12. Germline values: CDR1 SGHAT, CDR2 FQNNGV. CDR3 coding DNA: TGTGCCAGCGCGCCTCAGAGGGCGGGGGGGACCCAGTACTTC. Protein sequence: CASAPQRAGGTQYF.

Ten or more counts support this clonotype. The chain employs TRBV6-1 and TRBJ2-7, with D unclear. CDR1 and CDR2 (germline): MNHNS, SASEGT. The CDR3 extends over 14 amino acids. Trimming took 2 bases from V and 4 from J, leaving 12 bases between them. The CDR3 nucleotides are TGTGCCAGCAGTGAAAGCCACAGAAGTTACGAGCAGTACTTC. Residues: CASSESHRSYEQYF.

This clonotype was observed many times. This rearrangement joins TRBV10-2 to TRBJ1-3; possibly TRBD1 for D (5 bases). The V and J ends lost 7 bases and 0 bases respectively, with 16 bases between them. This CDR3 comprises 16 residues. The germline gives CDR1 WSHSY, CDR2 SAAADI. The CDR3 here is CASTASGALSGNTIYF. The CDR3 bases are TGCGCCAGCACTGCCTCCGGGGCCCTCTCTGGAAACACCATATATTTT.